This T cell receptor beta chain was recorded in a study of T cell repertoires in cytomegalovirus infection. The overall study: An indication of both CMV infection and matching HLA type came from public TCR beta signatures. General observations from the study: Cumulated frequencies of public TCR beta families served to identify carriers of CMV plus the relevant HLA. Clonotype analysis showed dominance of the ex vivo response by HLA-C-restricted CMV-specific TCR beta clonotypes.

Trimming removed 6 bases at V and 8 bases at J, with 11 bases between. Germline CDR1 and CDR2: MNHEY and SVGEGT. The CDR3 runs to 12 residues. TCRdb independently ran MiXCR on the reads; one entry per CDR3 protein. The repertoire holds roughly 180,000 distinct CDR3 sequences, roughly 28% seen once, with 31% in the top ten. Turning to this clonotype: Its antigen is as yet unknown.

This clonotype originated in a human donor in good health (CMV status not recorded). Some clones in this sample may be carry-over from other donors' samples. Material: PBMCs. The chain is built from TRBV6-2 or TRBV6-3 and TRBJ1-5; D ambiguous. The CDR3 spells CASSQSVEPQHF. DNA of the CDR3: TGTGCCAGCAGCCAAAGCGTGGAGCCCCAGCATTTT.